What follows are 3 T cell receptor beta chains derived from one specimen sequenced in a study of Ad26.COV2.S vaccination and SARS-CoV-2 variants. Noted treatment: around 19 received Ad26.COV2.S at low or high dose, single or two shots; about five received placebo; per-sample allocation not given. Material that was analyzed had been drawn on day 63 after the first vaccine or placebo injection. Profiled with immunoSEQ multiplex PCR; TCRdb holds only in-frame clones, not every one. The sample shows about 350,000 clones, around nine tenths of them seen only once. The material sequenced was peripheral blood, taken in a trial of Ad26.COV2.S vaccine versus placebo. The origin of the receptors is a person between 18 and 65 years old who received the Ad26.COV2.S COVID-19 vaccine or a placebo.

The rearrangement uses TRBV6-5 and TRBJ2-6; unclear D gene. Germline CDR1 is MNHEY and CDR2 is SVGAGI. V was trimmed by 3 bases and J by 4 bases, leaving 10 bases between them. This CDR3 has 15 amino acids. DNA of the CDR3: TGTGCCAGCAGTTATCATAAATCGGGGGCCAACGTCCTGACTTTC. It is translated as CASSYHKSGANVLTF.

CDR3 DNA: TGTGCCAGCAGCTTAGGACAGCTGGGCCACGAGCAGTACTTC. Its translation is CASSLGQLGHEQYF. The chain is built from TRBV7-9 and TRBJ2-7, with a weak D call TRBD1 (5 bases). This CDR3 contains 14 residues. Trimming took off 1 base at V and 5 bases at J, with 12 bases between the two ends. The germline gives CDR1 SEHNR, CDR2 FQNEAQ (reference sequence).

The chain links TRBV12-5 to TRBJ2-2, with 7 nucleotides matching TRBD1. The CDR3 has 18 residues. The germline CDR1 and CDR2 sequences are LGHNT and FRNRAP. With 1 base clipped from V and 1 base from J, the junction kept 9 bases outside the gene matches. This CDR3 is CASGLGQKTGENTGELFF. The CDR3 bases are TGTGCTAGTGGTTTGGGGCAGAAAACAGGGGAGAACACCGGGGAGCTGTTTTTT.